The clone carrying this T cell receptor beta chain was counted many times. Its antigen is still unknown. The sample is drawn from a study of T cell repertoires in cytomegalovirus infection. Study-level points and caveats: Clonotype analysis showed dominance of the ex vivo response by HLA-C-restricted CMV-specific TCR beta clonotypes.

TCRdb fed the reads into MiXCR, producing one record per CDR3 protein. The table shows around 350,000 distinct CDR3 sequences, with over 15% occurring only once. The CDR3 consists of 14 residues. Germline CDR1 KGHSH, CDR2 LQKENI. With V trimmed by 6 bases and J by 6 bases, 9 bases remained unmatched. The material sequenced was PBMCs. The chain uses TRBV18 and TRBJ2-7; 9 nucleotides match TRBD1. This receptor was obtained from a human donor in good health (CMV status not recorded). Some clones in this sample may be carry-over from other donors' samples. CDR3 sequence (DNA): TGTGCCAGCTCTCCGGGACAGGGTTTCGGCGAGCAGTACTTC. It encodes CASSPGQGFGEQYF.